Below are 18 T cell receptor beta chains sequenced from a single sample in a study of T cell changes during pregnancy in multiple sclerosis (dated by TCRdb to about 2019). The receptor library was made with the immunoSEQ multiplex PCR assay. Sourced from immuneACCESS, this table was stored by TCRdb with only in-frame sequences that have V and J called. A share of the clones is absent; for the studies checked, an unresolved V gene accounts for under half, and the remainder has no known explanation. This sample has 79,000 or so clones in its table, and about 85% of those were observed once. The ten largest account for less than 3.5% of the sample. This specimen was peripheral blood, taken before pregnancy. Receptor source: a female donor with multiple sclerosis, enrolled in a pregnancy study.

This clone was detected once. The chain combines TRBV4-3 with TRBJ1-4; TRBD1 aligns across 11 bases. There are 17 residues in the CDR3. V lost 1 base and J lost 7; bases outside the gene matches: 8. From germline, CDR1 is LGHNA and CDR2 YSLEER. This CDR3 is CASSQATPGQGGEKLFF. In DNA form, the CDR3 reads TGCGCCAGCAGCCAAGCGACACCGGGACAGGGGGGTGAAAAACTGTTTTTT.

Here the CDR3 DNA reads TGTGCCACCGGGTCTTCCTACGAGCAGTACTTC. Translation gives CATGSSYEQYF. The rearrangement uses TRBV10-3 and TRBJ2-7, with D uncertain. V lost 10 bases and J lost 1, with 8 bases in between. The V gene's germline CDR1 is ENHRY and CDR2 SYGVKD. The CDR3 has 11 amino acids.

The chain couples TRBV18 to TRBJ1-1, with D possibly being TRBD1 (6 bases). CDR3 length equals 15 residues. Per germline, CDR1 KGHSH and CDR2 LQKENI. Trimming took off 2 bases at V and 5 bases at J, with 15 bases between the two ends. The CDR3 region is CASSPIQGISTEAFF. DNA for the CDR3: TGTGCCAGCTCACCAATACAGGGTATTTCGACTGAAGCTTTCTTT.

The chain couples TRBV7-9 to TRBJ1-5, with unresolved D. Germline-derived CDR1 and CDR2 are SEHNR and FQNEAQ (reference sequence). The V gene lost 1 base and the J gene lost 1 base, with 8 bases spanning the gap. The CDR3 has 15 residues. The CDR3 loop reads CASSLDRSSNQPQHF. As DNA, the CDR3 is TGTGCCAGCAGCTTAGATCGAAGCAGCAATCAGCCCCAGCATTTT.

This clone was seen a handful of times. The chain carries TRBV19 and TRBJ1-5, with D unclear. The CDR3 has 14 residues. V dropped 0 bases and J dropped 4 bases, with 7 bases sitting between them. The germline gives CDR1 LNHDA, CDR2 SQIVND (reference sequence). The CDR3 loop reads CASSIEGRNQPQHF. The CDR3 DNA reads TGTGCCAGTAGTATAGAGGGGAGGAATCAGCCCCAGCATTTT.

The CDR3 loop reads CAIRLATPNTEAFF. The CDR3 DNA sequence: TGTGCCATCAGACTAGCCACTCCGAACACTGAAGCTTTCTTT. The V gene is TRBV10-3, the J gene TRBJ1-1, with D unresolved. V dropped 6 bases and J dropped 1 base, with 12 bases sitting between them. CDR1 is ENHRY and CDR2 is SYGVKD in the germline V gene. This CDR3 region has 14 residues.

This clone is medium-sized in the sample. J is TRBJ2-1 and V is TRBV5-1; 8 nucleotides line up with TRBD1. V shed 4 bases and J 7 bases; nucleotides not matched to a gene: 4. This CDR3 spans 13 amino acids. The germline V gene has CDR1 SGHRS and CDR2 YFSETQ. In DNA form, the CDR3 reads TGCGCCAGCAGCCCCGGACAGGGTAATGAGCAGTTCTTC. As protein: CASSPGQGNEQFF.

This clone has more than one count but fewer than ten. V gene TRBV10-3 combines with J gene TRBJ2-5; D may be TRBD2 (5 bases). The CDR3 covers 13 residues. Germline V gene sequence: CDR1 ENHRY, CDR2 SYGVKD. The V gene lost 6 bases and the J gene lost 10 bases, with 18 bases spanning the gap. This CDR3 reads CAISVRGSGDQYF. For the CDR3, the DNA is TGTGCCATCAGCGTTAGAGGGTCTGGGGACCAGTACTTC.

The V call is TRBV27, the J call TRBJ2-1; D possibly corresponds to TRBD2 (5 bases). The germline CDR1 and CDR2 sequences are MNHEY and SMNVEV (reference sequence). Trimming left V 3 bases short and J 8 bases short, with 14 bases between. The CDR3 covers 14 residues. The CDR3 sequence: CASSFTSSAYEQFF. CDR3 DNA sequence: TGTGCCAGCAGTTTTACTAGTAGTGCGTATGAGCAGTTCTTC.

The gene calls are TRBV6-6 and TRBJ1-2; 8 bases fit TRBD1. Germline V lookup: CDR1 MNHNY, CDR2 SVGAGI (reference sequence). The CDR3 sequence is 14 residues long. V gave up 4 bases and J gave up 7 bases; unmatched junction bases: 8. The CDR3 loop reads CASSSMPDRVGYTF. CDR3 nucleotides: TGTGCCAGCAGTTCGATGCCGGACAGGGTTGGCTACACCTTC.

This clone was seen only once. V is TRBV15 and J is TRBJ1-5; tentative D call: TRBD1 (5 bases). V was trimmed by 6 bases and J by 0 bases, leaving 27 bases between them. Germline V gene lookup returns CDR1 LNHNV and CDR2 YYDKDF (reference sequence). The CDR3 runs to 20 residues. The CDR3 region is CATSNRSQTVPSYSNQPQHF. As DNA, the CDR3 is TGTGCCACCAGTAATCGCTCCCAGACAGTGCCAAGTTATAGCAATCAGCCCCAGCATTTT.

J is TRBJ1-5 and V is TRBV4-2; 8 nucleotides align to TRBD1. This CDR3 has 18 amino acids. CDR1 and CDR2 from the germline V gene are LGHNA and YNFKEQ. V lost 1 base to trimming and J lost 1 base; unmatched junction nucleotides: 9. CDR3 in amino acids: CASSQVAGGMVSNQPQHF. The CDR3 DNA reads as TGTGCCAGCAGCCAAGTAGCAGGGGGCATGGTGAGCAATCAGCCCCAGCATTTT.

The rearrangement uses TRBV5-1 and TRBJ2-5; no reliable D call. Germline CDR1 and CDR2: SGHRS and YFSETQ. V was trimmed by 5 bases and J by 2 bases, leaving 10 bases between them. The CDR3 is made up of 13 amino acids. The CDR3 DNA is TGCGCCAGCAGTTATAGCACTCAAGAGACCCAGTACTTC. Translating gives CASSYSTQETQYF.

The CDR3 reads CASRTGLNSANYGYTF. CDR3 nucleotide sequence: TGTGCCAGCAGAACAGGGCTAAATTCAGCTAACTATGGCTACACCTTC. This chain links TRBV19 with TRBJ1-2; the D gene is possibly TRBD1 (6 bases). V lost 9 bases and J 0 bases, leaving 20 bases between the germline ends. Germline-derived CDR1 and CDR2 are LNHDA and SQIVND (reference sequence). This CDR3 has 16 amino acids.

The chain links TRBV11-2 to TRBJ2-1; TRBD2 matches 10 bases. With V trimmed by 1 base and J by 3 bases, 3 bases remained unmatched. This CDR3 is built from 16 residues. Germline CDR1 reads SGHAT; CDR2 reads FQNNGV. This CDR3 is CASSLGGLAVYNEQFF. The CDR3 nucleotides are TGTGCCAGCAGCTTAGGAGGACTAGCGGTCTACAATGAGCAGTTCTTC.

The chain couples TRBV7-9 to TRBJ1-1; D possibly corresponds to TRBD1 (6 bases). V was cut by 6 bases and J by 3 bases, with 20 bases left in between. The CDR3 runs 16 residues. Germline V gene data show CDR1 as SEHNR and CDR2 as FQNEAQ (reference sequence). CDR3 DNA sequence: TGTGCCAGCAGACACCGCATAGGGGGTCGGGACACTGAAGCTTTCTTT. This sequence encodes CASRHRIGGRDTEAFF.

CDR3 loop: CASSGTGSYNEQFF. DNA for the CDR3: TGTGCCAGCAGCGGGACTGGCTCCTACAATGAGCAGTTCTTC. The chain joins TRBV6-4 to TRBJ2-1, with D tentatively TRBD2 (6 bases). Trimming stripped 6 bases from V and 0 bases from J, with 9 bases between. Germline CDR1 reads MRHNA; CDR2 reads SNTAGT. The CDR3 contains 14 residues.

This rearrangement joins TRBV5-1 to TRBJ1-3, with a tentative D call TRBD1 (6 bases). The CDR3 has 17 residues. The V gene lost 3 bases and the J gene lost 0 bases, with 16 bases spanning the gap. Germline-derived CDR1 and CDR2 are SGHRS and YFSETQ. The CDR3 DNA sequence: TGCGCCAGCAGCTCCAGGGGTGGCCCCGACTCTGGAAACACCATATATTTT. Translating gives CASSSRGGPDSGNTIYF.